This is a list of T cell receptor beta chains from one sample in a study of T cell repertoires in cytomegalovirus infection. TCRdb recomputed calls from the reads with MiXCR, one row per CDR3 protein. The sample includes under 300,000 distinct CDR3 sequences, 9% to 15% of them seen just once. Input material: PBMCs. These receptors came from a human donor in good health (CMV status not recorded). Some clones in this sample may be carry-over from other donors' samples. Each CDR3 is given with its conserved first and last residue. The D gene is left open where the match is weak. The size field is filled for only some rows; it gives once, few, many or a size class.

clone_size,j_call,v_call,d_call,cdr3_nt,cdr3_aa
.,TRBJ2-7,TRBV15,.,TGTGCCACCAGCAGGTCCGCCGGTGGGGGTGTGTCCTACGAGCAGTACTTC,CATSRSAGGGVSYEQYF
many,TRBJ1-6,TRBV25-1,.,TGTGCCAGCAGTGGATACGGTACGACCCTCCACTTT,CASSGYGTTLHF
many,TRBJ1-1,TRBV19,.,TGTGCCAGCCCCTTTACAGGTGACACTGAAGCTTTCTTT,CASPFTGDTEAFF
.,TRBJ1-5,TRBV27,TRBD1,TGTGCCAGCAGCGGAACAGGGGGGAAGCCCCAGCATTTT,CASSGTGGKPQHF
many,TRBJ2-1,TRBV12-3/TRBV12-4,.,TGTGCCATCCAGTCCACCCCCCAGTTCTTC,CAIQSTPQFF
.,TRBJ2-7,TRBV24-1,TRBD1,TGTGCCACCAGTGATGGAGGACAGGGCGAGCAGTACTTC,CATSDGGQGEQYF
.,TRBJ2-6,TRBV11-2,.,TGTGCCAGCAGCTTCGCAGGCTTTAGCTCTGGGGCCAACGTCCTGACTTTC,CASSFAGFSSGANVLTF
many,TRBJ2-7,TRBV7-2,.,TGTGCCAGCAGCCCGGACGCGCCTCGGGGGGAGCAGTACTTC,CASSPDAPRGEQYF
.,TRBJ1-5,TRBV25-1,TRBD1,TGTGCCAGCAGTGCGACAGGGAGAAATCAGCCCCAGCATTTT,CASSATGRNQPQHF
.,TRBJ1-4,TRBV11-2,.,TGTGCCAGCAGCTTAGTAGGACGGACAACTAATGAAAAACTGTTTTTT,CASSLVGRTTNEKLFF
few,TRBJ1-1,TRBV5-1,TRBD1,TGCGCCAGCAGCTTGAGGACAGGTTACACTGAAGCTTTCTTT,CASSLRTGYTEAFF
.,TRBJ2-5,TRBV20-1,.,TGCAGTGCACTAAAATCGACAGGTCCGGTTGGGACCCAGTACTTC,CSALKSTGPVGTQYF
many,TRBJ2-7,TRBV28,.,TGTGCCAGCTCTTGGGGCTCCTACGAGCAGTACTTC,CASSWGSYEQYF
.,TRBJ2-3,TRBV28,.,TGTGCCAGCAGTTCGCCGCGGGGTATCACTAGCACAGATACGCAGTATTTT,CASSSPRGITSTDTQYF
.,TRBJ1-2,TRBV4-2,TRBD1,TGTGCCAGCAGCCAAGCTACAGGGGGTAACTATGGCTACACCTTC,CASSQATGGNYGYTF
.,TRBJ1-2,TRBV29-1,.,TGCAGCGTTGAAGCTGGCTACACCTTC,CSVEAGYTF
many,TRBJ1-1,TRBV7-2,TRBD1,TGTGCCAGCAGCTCGGACAGGGCGGGCACTGAAGCTTTCTTT,CASSSDRAGTEAFF
many,TRBJ1-3,TRBV7-2,TRBD1,TGTGCCAGCAGCTTAGCTTCCCCGAGGACAGGGGGCTCGAACACCATATATTTT,CASSLASPRTGGSNTIYF
few,TRBJ2-3,TRBV19,TRBD2,TGTGCCACTAGTAGCCAGCGGGGGACCACAGATACGCAGTATTTT,CATSSQRGTTDTQYF
.,TRBJ2-7,TRBV9,TRBD2,TGTGCCAGCAGCACCAGCGGGAGTTGGAACGAGCAGTACTTC,CASSTSGSWNEQYF
few,TRBJ1-2,TRBV20-1,.,TGCAGTGCTGACTCCCCTTTGACTTGGGCGAACTATGGCTACACCTTC,CSADSPLTWANYGYTF
many,TRBJ2-2,TRBV19,.,TGTGCCAGTACTCGGTCTACCAACACCGGGGAGCTGTTTTTT,CASTRSTNTGELFF
many,TRBJ2-5,TRBV7-2,.,TGTGCCAGCAGCCCTCAAGCAGGACTAGAGACCCAGTACTTC,CASSPQAGLETQYF
many,TRBJ1-2,TRBV7-9,.,TGTGCCAGCAGCTTAAGTCAGAACTATGGCTACACCTTC,CASSLSQNYGYTF
many,TRBJ2-5,TRBV20-1,.,TGCAGTGCTAGAGATTCGGAGACCCAGTACTTC,CSARDSETQYF
many,TRBJ1-2,TRBV18,TRBD1,TGTGCCAGCTCACCCCGCGGACAGGGTTACGGCTACACCTTC,CASSPRGQGYGYTF
many,TRBJ2-3,TRBV6-5,TRBD1,TGTGCCAGCAGTTACTCGATCCTTGGGGCAGGGGGTATAATAGATACGCAGTATTTT,CASSYSILGAGGIIDTQYF
many,TRBJ2-2,TRBV19,.,TGTGCCAGTAGGGAGCGCACCGGGGAGCTGTTTTTT,CASRERTGELFF
many,TRBJ2-7,TRBV7-9,.,TGTGCCAGCAGCTCCCTGGTGGGGGGAGTCCTCTACGAGCAGTACTTC,CASSSLVGGVLYEQYF
many,TRBJ1-1,TRBV28,.,TGTGCCAGCGGGACCATGAACACTGAAGCTTTCTTT,CASGTMNTEAFF
.,TRBJ1-1,TRBV12-3/TRBV12-4,TRBD1,TGTGCCAGCAGTTCTCACGTAACAACAGGGGACACTGAAGCTTTCTTT,CASSSHVTTGDTEAFF
few,TRBJ1-1,TRBV5-1,.,TGCGCCAGCAGCTCAGAGGGTGGCGGATACACTGAAGCTTTCTTT,CASSSEGGGYTEAFF
many,TRBJ1-5,TRBV7-2,.,TGTGCCAGCAGCTTAAGCGGGGATCAGCCCCAGCATTTT,CASSLSGDQPQHF
many,TRBJ2-2,TRBV19,TRBD1,TGTGCCAGTAGTATGGGGACAGCGAACACCGGGGAGCTGTTTTTT,CASSMGTANTGELFF
many,TRBJ2-7,TRBV6-1,.,TGTGCCAGCAGCGGACAAAGCTCCTACGAGCAGTACTTC,CASSGQSSYEQYF
many,TRBJ2-3,TRBV6-2/TRBV6-3,TRBD2,TGTGCCAGCCTCTGGGGGGGGTCCGCAGATACGCAGTATTTT,CASLWGGSADTQYF
many,TRBJ1-4,TRBV6-1,.,TGTGCCAGCAGTTCCGGATGGGATGCAACTAATGAAAAACTGTTTTTT,CASSSGWDATNEKLFF
.,TRBJ1-4,TRBV9,TRBD1,TGTGCCAGCAGCCCAGGGGGGGGATTGGAAGAAAAACTGTTTTTT,CASSPGGGLEEKLFF
.,TRBJ1-1,TRBV14,TRBD1,TGTGCCAGCAGCCAGAGGACAGGAATGAACACTGAAGCTTTCTTT,CASSQRTGMNTEAFF
few,TRBJ1-1,TRBV6-2/TRBV6-3,.,TGTGCCAGCAGTTACTCCCCCACCGGGTCCCGCACTGAAGCTTTCTTT,CASSYSPTGSRTEAFF
.,TRBJ1-5,TRBV4-1,.,TGCGCCAGCAGCCAAGAGGAGGCGGATTATAGCAATCAGCCCCAGCATTTT,CASSQEEADYSNQPQHF
few,TRBJ2-7,TRBV12-3/TRBV12-4,.,TGTGCCAGCATCCCGGGGGTGGGTCCCTACGAGCAGTACTTC,CASIPGVGPYEQYF
.,TRBJ2-1,TRBV30,.,TGTGCCTGGACAGGAGGTTCACTCCGGGAGAGCTCCTACAATGAGCAGTTCTTC,CAWTGGSLRESSYNEQFF
few,TRBJ2-1,TRBV6-2/TRBV6-3,.,TGTGCCAGCAGCGATACTAACAAAAGGGGAAGTTTC,CASSDTNKRGSF
many,TRBJ2-1,TRBV6-2/TRBV6-3,.,TGTGCCAGCGTAAGGGCGGGTGTTGGGGATAATGAGCAGTTCTTC,CASVRAGVGDNEQFF
many,TRBJ1-1,TRBV5-1,TRBD1,TGCGCCAGCAGCATACCCGGGACAGGGGGCCCAGAAGGGACCACTGAAGCTTTCTTT,CASSIPGTGGPEGTTEAFF
many,TRBJ2-2,TRBV12-3/TRBV12-4,TRBD2,TGTGCCAGCAGCTTAGCGGGAGGGACCGGGGAGCTGTTTTTT,CASSLAGGTGELFF
many,TRBJ2-1,TRBV7-2,.,TGTGCCAGCAGCCCCCTGGGCGGTTACAATGAGCAGTTCTTC,CASSPLGGYNEQFF
.,TRBJ1-6,TRBV9,.,TGTGCCAGCAGCTCCCTTGGGTCACCCCTCCACTTT,CASSSLGSPLHF
many,TRBJ1-5,TRBV28,.,TGTGCCAGCAGTTTAATGGGACGCTCGAATCAGCCCCAGCATTTT,CASSLMGRSNQPQHF
many,TRBJ1-2,TRBV7-8,TRBD1,TGTGCCAGCAGCTTATCCGTCACAGGGGGCGGCTACACCTTC,CASSLSVTGGGYTF